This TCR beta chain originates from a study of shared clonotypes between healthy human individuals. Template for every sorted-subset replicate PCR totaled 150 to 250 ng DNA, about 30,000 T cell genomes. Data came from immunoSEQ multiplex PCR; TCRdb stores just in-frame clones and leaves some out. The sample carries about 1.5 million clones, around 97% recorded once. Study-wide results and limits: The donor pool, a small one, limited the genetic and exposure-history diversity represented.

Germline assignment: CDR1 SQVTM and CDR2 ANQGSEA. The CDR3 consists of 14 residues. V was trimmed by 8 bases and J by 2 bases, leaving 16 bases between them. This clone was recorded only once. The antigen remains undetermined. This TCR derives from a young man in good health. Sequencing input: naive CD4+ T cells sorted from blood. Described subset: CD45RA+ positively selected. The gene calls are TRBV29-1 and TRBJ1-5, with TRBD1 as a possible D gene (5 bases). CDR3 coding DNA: TGCAGCACTCAAGAGGCGGGGGGCAATCAGCCCCAGCATTTT. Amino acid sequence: CSTQEAGGNQPQHF.